Below are 22 T cell receptor beta chains sequenced from a single sample in a study of blood T cell repertoires in COVID-19. Profiling relied on immunoSEQ multiplex PCR, and the TCRdb table lists in-frame clones only, not all of them. The profile shows roughly 100,000 clones, 69% of them singletons. Specimen: peripheral blood. These receptors all come from a man at least 80 years old with acute or convalescent COVID-19.

V usage is TRBV5-5 and J usage is TRBJ1-1, with 7 bases lining up with TRBD1. J was trimmed by 3 bases and V by 4 bases; bases with no gene match: 9. Per germline, CDR1 SGHKS and CDR2 YYEKEE (reference sequence). This CDR3 contains 15 residues. The CDR3 DNA sequence: TGTGCCAGCAGCCTAATGCAAGACAGGGACACTGAAGCTTTCTTT. Translated: CASSLMQDRDTEAFF.

This clone was seen only a few times. J is TRBJ1-1 and V is TRBV29-1, with 7 nucleotides matching TRBD1. This CDR3 has 11 residues. Germline V gene sequence: CDR1 SQVTM, CDR2 ANQGSEA. V gave up 6 bases and J gave up 6 bases; unmatched junction bases: 4. The CDR3 loop reads CSVRRGAEAFF. The CDR3 bases are TGCAGCGTCCGCAGGGGGGCTGAAGCTTTCTTT.

The V call is TRBV5-4, the J call TRBJ2-1; a possible D gene is TRBD2 (6 bases). V was clipped by 4 bases and J by 6 bases, with 8 bases between them. The CDR3 is made up of 12 amino acids. Germline CDR1 is SGHNT and CDR2 is YYREEE (reference sequence). The CDR3 DNA sequence: TGTGCCAGCAGCGCGGGGCGCAATGAGCAGTTCTTC. Translating gives CASSAGRNEQFF.

The chain uses TRBV6-5 and TRBJ2-7, with 8 bases matching TRBD1. J lost 6 bases, V lost 5 bases, and 12 bases had no gene match. Per germline, CDR1 MNHEY and CDR2 SVGAGI. This CDR3 is built from 15 residues. The CDR3 sequence is CASSSPGGDPLEQYF. Written as DNA, the CDR3 is TGTGCCAGCAGTAGTCCAGGGGGCGATCCCCTCGAGCAGTACTTC.

This clone appeared a single time. The J gene is TRBJ2-1, the V gene TRBV5-6; a possible D gene is TRBD2 (6 bases). Trimming cost V 4 bases and J 10 bases, with 18 bases left between them. CDR1 and CDR2 (germline): SGHDT, YYEEEE. This CDR3 has 14 amino acids. The DNA of the CDR3 is TGTGCCAGCAGCCCGGGAGTAGGCCTTAGGGAGCAGTTCTTC. Translating it yields CASSPGVGLREQFF.

The chain has TRBV28 and TRBJ1-5, with 7 bases that match TRBD1. J was trimmed by 6 bases and V by 6 bases; bases with no gene match: 11. CDR3 length equals 15 residues. The germline V gene encodes CDR1 MDHEN and CDR2 SYDVKM. The CDR3 nucleotides read TGTGCCAGCAGGGGATTGACAGGGTTGATTCAGCCCCAGCATTTT. Translation gives CASRGLTGLIQPQHF.

This chain connects TRBV5-6 to TRBJ1-2, with 7 bases aligning to TRBD1. Losses at the gene ends were 6 bases for V and 8 bases for J; bases not matched to a gene: 13. Germline CDR1 SGHDT, CDR2 YYEEEE. This CDR3 has 14 residues. CDR3 sequence reads: CASNHGTVPWGYTF. The DNA of the CDR3 is TGTGCCAGCAACCACGGGACAGTCCCCTGGGGCTACACCTTC. Full variable domain (outside the CDR3, taken from reference TRBV5-6 and TRBJ1-2): DAGVTQSPTHLIKTRGQQVTLRCSPKSGHDTVSWYQQALGQGPQFIFQYYEEEERQRGNFPDRFSGHQFPNYSSELNVNALLLGDSALYLCASNHGTVPWGYTFGSGTRLTVV.

The chain employs TRBV5-1 and TRBJ2-7; 7 nucleotides align to TRBD1. In germline, CDR1 is SGHRS, CDR2 YFSETQ. V gave up 4 bases and J gave up 6 bases; unmatched junction bases: 13. This CDR3 comprises 15 residues. CDR3 nucleotide sequence: TGCGCCAGCAGCCCCGCGGGCGACAGGGACGGCGAGCAGTACTTC. Amino acid sequence: CASSPAGDRDGEQYF.

The CDR3 DNA reads as TGTGCCAGCAGCTACTTAGCGGGAGTTACCGGGGAGCTGTTTTTT. Translating it yields CASSYLAGVTGELFF. The rearrangement uses TRBV7-2 and TRBJ2-2, with 9 bases matching TRBD2. V was pared by 4 bases and J by 5 bases, with 5 bases of the junction left unmatched. The CDR3 runs to 15 residues. Germline assignment: CDR1 SGHTA and CDR2 FQGNSA.

This clone has only a few counts. CDR3 in amino acids: CASSYTTGTESTQYF. CDR3 DNA: TGTGCCAGCAGCTACACCACCGGGACAGAAAGTACCCAGTACTTC. The chain carries TRBV7-9 and TRBJ2-5; 7 bases align to TRBD1. The CDR3 consists of 15 residues. Trimming at V came to 4 bases and at J to 8 bases, leaving 13 bases not matched to a gene. The germline V gene encodes CDR1 SEHNR and CDR2 FQNEAQ (reference sequence).

This rearrangement joins TRBV10-3 to TRBJ2-4; perhaps TRBD2 as D (5 bases). Germline V gene sequence: CDR1 ENHRY, CDR2 SYGVKD. V shed 2 bases and J shed 6 bases, with 14 bases lying between them. CDR3 length: 15 amino acids. CDR3 in amino acids: CAISEAAEAGNIQYF. CDR3 nucleotides: TGTGCCATCAGTGAGGCGGCAGAGGCGGGAAACATTCAGTACTTC.

This clone occurred a few times. This chain uses TRBV27 with TRBJ2-2; 9 nucleotides line up with TRBD2. V was pared by 7 bases and J by 2 bases, with 8 bases of the junction left unmatched. Germline lookup yields CDR1 MNHEY and CDR2 SMNVEV (reference sequence). This CDR3 has 16 amino acids. The CDR3 coding sequence is TGTGCCAGCACCCACGGGACTAGCAGAAACACCGGGGAGCTGTTTTTT. It yields the protein CASTHGTSRNTGELFF.

The V and J genes are TRBV7-2 and TRBJ2-2, with D tentatively TRBD1 (6 bases). V lost 3 bases to trimming and J lost 6 bases, with 14 bases between them. The CDR3 runs 15 residues. CDR1 SGHTA and CDR2 FQGNSA come from the germline V gene. CDR3 coding DNA: TGTGCCAGCAGCTTCCAGGGGATGATAGCCGGGGAGCTGTTTTTT. Amino acids: CASSFQGMIAGELFF.

V usage is TRBV19 and J usage is TRBJ1-2; possibly TRBD1 for D (5 bases). Between the trimmed V and J ends, which lost 5 bases and 4 bases, there was a span of 17 bases. This CDR3 has 15 amino acids. Germline lookup yields CDR1 LNHDA and CDR2 SQIVND (reference sequence). The chain's CDR3 is CASSPSLGLGYGYTF. The CDR3 region has the DNA TGTGCCAGTAGTCCATCTCTGGGACTAGGCTATGGCTACACCTTC.

As DNA, the CDR3 is TGTGCCAGCAGCACAACCCAGGGTCAGCCCCAGCATTTT. Translating it yields CASSTTQGQPQHF. J is TRBJ1-5 and V is TRBV12-3 or TRBV12-4; a weak D match, TRBD1 (5 bases). This CDR3 spans 13 amino acids. V was pared by 6 bases and J by 6 bases, with 12 bases between.

V usage is TRBV4-2 and J usage is TRBJ2-7, with 11 bases lining up with TRBD1. The CDR3 loop spans 15 amino acids. The germline V gene has CDR1 LGHNA and CDR2 YNFKEQ. The junction had 5 bases not matched to a gene; V was cut back by 3 bases and J by 4 bases. The CDR3 sequence is CASSQRDRGSYEQYF. The CDR3 DNA sequence: TGTGCCAGCAGCCAGCGGGACAGGGGGAGTTACGAGCAGTACTTC.

The table lists this clone with a few counts. The chain uses TRBV11-2 and TRBJ1-2; TRBD1 might be the D (5 bases). The germline gives CDR1 SGHAT, CDR2 FQNNGV. V was clipped by 5 bases and J by 7 bases, with 14 bases between them. The CDR3 contains 13 residues. The CDR3: CASSPSGAFGYTF. The CDR3 DNA is TGTGCCAGCAGCCCCAGCGGGGCGTTTGGCTACACCTTC. The whole variable domain, filled in from reference TRBV11-2 and TRBJ1-2, reads EAGVAQSPRYKIIEKRQSVAFWCNPISGHATLYWYQQILGQGPKLLIQFQNNGVVDDSQLPKDRFSAERLKGVDSTLKIQPAKLEDSAVYLCASSPSGAFGYTFGSGTRLTVV.

The rearrangement links TRBV24-1 to TRBJ2-3; 10 positions agree with TRBD2. The CDR3 contains 15 residues. Germline V lookup: CDR1 KGHDR, CDR2 SFDVKD. Losses at the gene ends were 8 bases for V and 7 bases for J; bases not matched to a gene: 11. This chain's CDR3 is CATILAGELVNTQYF. The CDR3 DNA is TGTGCCACCATTCTAGCGGGAGAATTGGTAAATACGCAGTATTTT.

V is TRBV4-3 and J is TRBJ1-6; D ambiguous. Germline V CDR1 and CDR2: LGHNA, YSLEER. V lost 0 bases, J lost 7 bases, and 10 bases lay in between. The CDR3 contains 15 residues. The CDR3 here is CASSQDEAANSPLHF. CDR3 nucleotide sequence: TGCGCCAGCAGCCAAGATGAGGCAGCCAATTCACCCCTCCACTTT.

The V and J genes are TRBV28 and TRBJ1-1, with a weak D call TRBD1 (5 bases). The V end was cut by 1 base, the J end by 4 bases, with 10 bases between. The length of the CDR3 is 14 residues. From germline, CDR1 is MDHEN and CDR2 SYDVKM. This CDR3 reads CASSLFQGVTEAFF. CDR3 sequence (DNA): TGTGCCAGCAGTTTATTTCAGGGTGTCACTGAAGCTTTCTTT.

The genes are TRBV5-4 and TRBJ1-2; D gene uncertain. The CDR3 is made up of 15 amino acids. V was trimmed by 2 bases and J by 0 bases, leaving 11 bases between them. Germline-derived CDR1 and CDR2 are SGHNT and YYREEE (reference sequence). The CDR3 protein is CASSLRTGANYGYTF. As DNA, the CDR3 is TGTGCCAGCAGCTTACGGACTGGAGCTAACTATGGCTACACCTTC.

The rearrangement joins TRBV4-3 to TRBJ2-3; 7 nucleotides line up with TRBD2. The germline V gene has CDR1 LGHNA and CDR2 YSLEER. The V gene end was trimmed by 7 bases and the J gene end by 6 bases; junction bases not matched to a gene: 7. The CDR3 contains 13 residues. CDR3 residues: CASKQAGKDTQYF. CDR3 in DNA: TGCGCCAGCAAACAAGCGGGAAAGGATACGCAGTATTTT.